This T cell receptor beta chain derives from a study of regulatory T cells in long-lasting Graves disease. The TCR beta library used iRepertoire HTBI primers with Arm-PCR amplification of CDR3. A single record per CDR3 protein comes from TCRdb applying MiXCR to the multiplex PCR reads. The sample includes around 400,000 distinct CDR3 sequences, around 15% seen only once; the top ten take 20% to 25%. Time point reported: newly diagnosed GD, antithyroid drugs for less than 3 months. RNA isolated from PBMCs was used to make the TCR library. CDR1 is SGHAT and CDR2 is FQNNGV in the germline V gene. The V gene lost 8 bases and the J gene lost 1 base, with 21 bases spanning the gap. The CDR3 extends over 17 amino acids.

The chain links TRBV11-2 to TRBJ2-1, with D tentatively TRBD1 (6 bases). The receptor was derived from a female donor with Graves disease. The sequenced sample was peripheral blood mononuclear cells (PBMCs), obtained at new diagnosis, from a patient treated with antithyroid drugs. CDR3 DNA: TGTGCCAGCTCACCACCGACCAGGGGTGGGTCCTACAATGAGCAGTTCTTC. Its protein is CASSPPTRGGSYNEQFF.